This TCR beta chain was captured by sequencing in a study of spatial heterogeneity in lung cancer. Time point defined: sample taken at primary tumor resection. No cells were sorted before sequencing. The whole RNA sequenced was extracted from tumor, nontumor lung or frozen PBMC. In its sample, this clonotype was seen many times. Its target is not known. Findings of the study overall: Resection saw ubiquitous expanded tumor TCRs appear in blood more than follow-up did.

The length of the CDR3 is 14 residues. The V gene lost 5 bases and the J gene lost 0 bases, with 9 bases spanning the gap. CDR1 SEHNR and CDR2 FQNEAQ come from the germline V gene (reference sequence). TCRdb re-called the 5' RACE reads with MiXCR, one entry per CDR3 protein. The data hold some 39,000 distinct CDR3 sequences, with approximately 7% observed a single time. The receptor's source is a female donor with early-stage non-small cell lung cancer. This specimen consisted of PBMCs, obtained at surgery. The chain uses TRBV7-9 and TRBJ2-3; D gene unclear. The CDR3 sequence is CASSVGRSTDTQYF. CDR3 nucleotide sequence: TGTGCCAGCAGCGTTGGACGGAGCACAGATACGCAGTATTTT. Full variable domain (remainder filled in from reference TRBV7-9 and TRBJ2-3): DTGVSQNPRHKITKRGQNVTFRCDPISEHNRLYWYRQTLGQGPEFLTYFQNEAQLEKSRLLSDRFSAERPKGSFSTLEIQRTEQGDSAMYLCASSVGRSTDTQYFGPGTRLTVL.